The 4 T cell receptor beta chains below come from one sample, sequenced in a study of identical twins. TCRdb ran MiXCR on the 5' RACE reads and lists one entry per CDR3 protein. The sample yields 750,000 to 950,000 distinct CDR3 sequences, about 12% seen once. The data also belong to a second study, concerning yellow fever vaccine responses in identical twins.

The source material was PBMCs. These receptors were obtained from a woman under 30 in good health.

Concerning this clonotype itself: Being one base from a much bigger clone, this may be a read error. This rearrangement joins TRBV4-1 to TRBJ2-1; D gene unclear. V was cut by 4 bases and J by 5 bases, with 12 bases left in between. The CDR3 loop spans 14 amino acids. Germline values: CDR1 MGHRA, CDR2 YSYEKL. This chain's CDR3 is CASSLQRVNNEQFF. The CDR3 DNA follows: TGCGCCAGCAGCCTACAACGGGTGAACAATGAGCAGTTCTTC.

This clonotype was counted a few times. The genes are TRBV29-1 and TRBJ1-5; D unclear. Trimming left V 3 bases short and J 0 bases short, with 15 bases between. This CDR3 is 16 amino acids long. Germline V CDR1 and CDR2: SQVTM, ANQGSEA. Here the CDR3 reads CSVDDWRDDSNQPQHF. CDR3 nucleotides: TGCAGCGTTGATGATTGGAGGGATGATAGCAATCAGCCCCAGCATTTT.

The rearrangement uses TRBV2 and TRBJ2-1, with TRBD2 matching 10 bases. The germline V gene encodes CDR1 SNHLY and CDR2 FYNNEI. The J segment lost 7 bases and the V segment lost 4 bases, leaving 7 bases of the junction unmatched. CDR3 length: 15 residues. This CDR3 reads CASSGSGLARNEQFF. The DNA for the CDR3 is TGTGCCAGCAGTGGGTCGGGACTAGCGAGGAATGAGCAGTTCTTC. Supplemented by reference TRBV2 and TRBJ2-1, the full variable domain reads EPEVTQTPSHQVTQMGQEVILRCVPISNHLYFYWYRQILGQKVEFLVSFYNNEISEKSEIFDDQFSVERPDGSNFTLKIRSTKLEDSAMYFCASSGSGLARNEQFFGPGTRLTVL.

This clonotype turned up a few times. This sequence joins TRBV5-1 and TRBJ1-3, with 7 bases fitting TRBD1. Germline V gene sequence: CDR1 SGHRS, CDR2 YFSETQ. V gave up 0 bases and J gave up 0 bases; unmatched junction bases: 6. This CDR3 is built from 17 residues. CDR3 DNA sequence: TGCGCCAGCAGCTTGGTAGGACAGGCCGTCTCTGGAAACACCATATATTTT. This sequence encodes CASSLVGQAVSGNTIYF.